A selection of T cell receptor beta chains follows, all from one sample in a study of blood T cell repertoires in COVID-19. Profiled with immunoSEQ multiplex PCR; TCRdb holds only in-frame clones, not every one. The sample yields under 200,000 clones, under 90% seen once. Source material: peripheral blood. The source of these receptors is a man aged 55 to 70 with acute or convalescent COVID-19. Both conserved end residues are part of each CDR3. Each record gives: CDR3 length, clone size, D gene, J gene, V gene, CDR3 protein. D genes are given only for firm matches. Clone size is stated in some rows and not others, as once, few, many or a class when expanded.

>13|NA|TRBD1|TRBJ1-2|TRBV6-6
CASSNGQGFGYTF
>13|NA|TRBD1|TRBJ1-5|TRBV12-5
CASLTGLNQPQHF
>15|NA|NA|TRBJ2-6|TRBV6-1
CASSETGHGANVLTF
>15|NA|TRBD1|TRBJ1-1|TRBV7-3
CASSSPGTGGTEAFF
>10|once|TRBD2|TRBJ2-7|TRBV2
CASGEGGAYF
>13|NA|TRBD1|TRBJ2-1|TRBV3-1/TRBV3-2
CASSRQGACEQFF
>17|few|TRBD1|TRBJ1-6|TRBV9
CASSPIPGQGGNSPLHF
>15|NA|NA|TRBJ2-1|TRBV29-1
CSVEDRDGSYNEQFF
>13|NA|TRBD1|TRBJ1-5|TRBV6-5
CASTTGWEQPQHF
>17|NA|TRBD1|TRBJ2-3|TRBV19
CASSTRDRGVYTDTQYF
>15|NA|TRBD2|TRBJ2-1|TRBV4-2
CASILTSGDYNEQFF
>18|NA|TRBD2|TRBJ2-1|TRBV6-4
CASRGTSGRGSSYNEQFF